The clone carrying this TCR beta chain was counted a few times. The antigen is unknown. Amplified TCR beta CDR3 regions came from RNA transcripts. First-round RT-PCR with HTBI primers amplified the TCR CDR3 region. TCRdb analysed the multiplex PCR reads with MiXCR anew, one entry per CDR3 protein. The sample lists some 250,000 distinct CDR3 sequences, roughly 15% occurring once. Uncontrolled infection, other autoimmune disease, pregnancy or lactation barred patients from enrollment. About 9.4 ml fresh peripheral blood yielded the PBMCs. This sample was taken from a study of T cells in Graves' hyperthyroidism and ophthalmopathy. Looking at the study overall: It was at initial diagnosis, before any treatment, that peripheral blood was collected. Findings and limits, study-wide: Ophthalmopathy was predicted by the model a median of 6.5 months ahead of onset.

Looked up from germline, CDR1 is DFQATT and CDR2 is SNEGSKA (reference sequence). V lost 3 bases and J lost 6, with 14 bases in between. The CDR3 is 13 residues long. The sequence came from a woman between 50 and 59 years old with Graves' hyperthyroidism that later progressed to Graves' ophthalmopathy. The sequencing sample was made of blood. This chain connects TRBV20-1 to TRBJ1-2; a weak D match, TRBD1 (6 bases). CDR3 in amino acids: CSASSGGAHGYTF. DNA for the CDR3: TGCAGTGCTAGCAGTGGGGGGGCTCATGGCTACACCTTC.